This T cell receptor (beta chain) was retrieved from a study of blood T cell repertoires in COVID-19. The CDR3 contains 11 residues. Looked up from germline, CDR1 is GTSNPN and CDR2 is SVGIG (reference sequence). V was clipped by 2 bases and J by 11 bases, with 12 bases between them. The assay was immunoSEQ multiplex PCR, and TCRdb's table has in-frame clones only and misses some. Of some 120,000 clones in the sample, less than 90% are singletons; the top ten hold more than 15%. Categorization into cohorts depended on clinical history that participants reported. Points on this clone: Other DNA sequences within the sample encode an identical CDR3.

The source of this sequence is a young man who had recovered from COVID-19. The source material was PBMCs or T cells enriched from blood (not recorded which). This rearrangement joins TRBV30 to TRBJ1-2, with D maybe TRBD1 (5 bases). As DNA, the CDR3 is TGTGCCTGGAGTCCCAACGGGGGTTACACCTTC. Its translation is CAWSPNGGYTF.